This T cell receptor beta chain stems from a study of CD8 T cells in ankylosing spondylitis. Study results and caveats: It was reported that disease-linked clones were significantly enriched in matched ankylosing spondylitis synovial fluid. Ankylosing spondylitis blood appeared to carry a characteristic TCR beta motif of roughly eight highly homologous variants.

This clonotype was recorded many times. Its antigen remains unknown. With 0 bases removed from V and 1 base from J, the gap between germline ends came to 22 bases. Germline V gives CDR1 SGHVS, CDR2 FNYEAQ. CDR3 length equals 20 residues. Quantitative 5'-RACE with molecular barcodes produced the TCR beta libraries. TCRdb passed the 5' RACE reads through MiXCR, listing each CDR3 protein once. The table lists about 200,000 distinct CDR3 sequences, about a quarter of them singletons. The chain is built from TRBV7-6 and TRBJ1-3; a possible D gene is TRBD1 (6 bases). Material for sequencing was blood, either unsorted or a sorted T cell fraction (not recorded which). The receptor was isolated from a male donor with ankylosing spondylitis or in good health (not recorded which). The DNA of the CDR3 is TGTGCCAGCAGCTTAGCCCAGCAGGGGTCCTTCTCTCTTTCTGGAAACACCATATATTTT. Translating gives CASSLAQQGSFSLSGNTIYF.